The source of this T cell receptor (beta chain) is a study of T cells in Graves' hyperthyroidism and ophthalmopathy. This clonotype was detected once. Antigen unknown. General study results and limits: Prediction of ophthalmopathy progression came a median about 6 months pre-onset. Blood samples included most of the expanded thyroid clonotypes exceeding 0.001.

Aged 18 to 65, the patients had hyperthyroidism that was newly diagnosed and had lasted under 2 months. Researchers took RNA transcripts and amplified the TCR beta CDR3 regions from them. The TCR CDR3 was amplified in a first-round RT-PCR using the HTBI primer set. TCRdb re-called the multiplex PCR reads through MiXCR, storing one row per CDR3 protein. The table records fewer than 110,000 distinct CDR3 sequences, less than 55% of them present only once. This CDR3 has 11 amino acids. CDR1 is LNHDA and CDR2 is SQIVND in the germline V gene (reference sequence). V lost 4 bases and J lost 7, with 4 bases in between.

V is TRBV19 and J is TRBJ2-2, with D unresolved. The sample consisted of blood. The TCR comes from a man aged 40-50 years with Graves' hyperthyroidism. The DNA for the CDR3 is TGTGCCAGTAGTACCGACGGGGAGCTGTTTTTT. Protein: CASSTDGELFF.